The present T cell receptor (beta chain) was sequenced within a study of blood T cell repertoires in COVID-19. Study background: Donors in the United States, Italy and Spain gave samples during acute or convalescent COVID-19. PBMCs, B-cell-depleted T cells, or T cells were the source of the cDNA or gDNA that made up the material.

Per the study methods: By means of reference gene primer amplification, nucleated cell counts were estimated. Measured with immunoSEQ multiplex PCR; TCRdb has only the in-frame clones, and not every one. V, J and clone size were drawn from that table, and D and trimming were deduced from the DNA. Of approximately 70,000 clones listed, approximately 88% are singletons. The V gene's germline CDR1 is KGHDR and CDR2 SFDVKD. This CDR3 contains 13 residues. With V trimmed by 7 bases and J by 1 base, 1 base remained unmatched. This TCR was recovered from a human donor in a cohort sampled during active COVID-19. Sequencing was performed on peripheral blood. The chain has TRBV24-1 and TRBJ1-1; 8 positions match TRBD1. CDR3 DNA sequence: TGTGCCACCAGCGGACAGGGGAACACTGAAGCTTTCTTT. Encoded protein: CATSGQGNTEAFF.